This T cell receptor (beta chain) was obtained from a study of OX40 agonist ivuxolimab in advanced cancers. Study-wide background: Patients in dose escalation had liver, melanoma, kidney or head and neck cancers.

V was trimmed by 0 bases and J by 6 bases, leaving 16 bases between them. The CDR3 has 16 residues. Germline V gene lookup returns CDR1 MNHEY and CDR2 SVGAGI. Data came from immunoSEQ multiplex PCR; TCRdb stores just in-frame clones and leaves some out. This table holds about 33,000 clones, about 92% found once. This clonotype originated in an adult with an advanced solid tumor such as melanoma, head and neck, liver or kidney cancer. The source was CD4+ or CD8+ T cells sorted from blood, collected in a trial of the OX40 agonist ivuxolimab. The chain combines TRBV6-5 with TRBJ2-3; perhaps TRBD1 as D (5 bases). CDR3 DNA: TGTGCCAGCAGTTACTCGAGCCAAGGGGCTCGGGATACGCAGTATTTT. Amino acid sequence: CASSYSSQGARDTQYF.